The TCR beta chain described here comes from a study of blood T cells in healthy people across ages. The CDR3 sequence is 15 residues long. With V trimmed by 3 bases and J by 8 bases, 7 bases remained unmatched. Each donor was a healthy Caucasian individual from Russia, aged roughly 6 to 95. Per-sample yields of isolated PBMCs were at least 7 million. The second PCR ran roughly 6 to 11 cycles with a sample-barcoded 5' primer and J-beta primers. Every sample returned 2.5 million or more CDR3-containing paired-end reads. TCRdb recomputed calls from the 5' RACE reads with MiXCR, one row per CDR3 protein. The repertoire holds 1.5 million to 2 million distinct CDR3 sequences, about 50% seen once, with 2.1% in the top ten.

This TCR was recovered from a woman aged 40 to 50 in good health. The chain recombines TRBV12-3 or TRBV12-4 with TRBJ2-1; 10 positions match TRBD1. Sequenced input: blood. The CDR3 is CASSFATGGRDEQFF. The CDR3 bases are TGTGCCAGCAGTTTTGCGACAGGGGGCAGGGATGAGCAGTTCTTC.